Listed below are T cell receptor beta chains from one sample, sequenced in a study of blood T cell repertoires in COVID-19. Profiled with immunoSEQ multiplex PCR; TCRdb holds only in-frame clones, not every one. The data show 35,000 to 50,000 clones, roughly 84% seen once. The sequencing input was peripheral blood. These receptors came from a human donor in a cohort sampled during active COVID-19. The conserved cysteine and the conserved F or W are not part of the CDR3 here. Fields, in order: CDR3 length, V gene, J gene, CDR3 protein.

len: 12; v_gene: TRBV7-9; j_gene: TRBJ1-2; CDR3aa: ASSRGTELYGYT
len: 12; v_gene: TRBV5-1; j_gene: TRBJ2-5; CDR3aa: ASSSTGGWETQY
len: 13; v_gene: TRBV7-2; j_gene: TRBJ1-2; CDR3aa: ASRKTGLSMNGYT
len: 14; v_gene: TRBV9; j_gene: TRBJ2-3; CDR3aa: ASSISGGAFTDTQY
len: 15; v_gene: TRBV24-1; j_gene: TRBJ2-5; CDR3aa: ATSAAPGTGNQETQY
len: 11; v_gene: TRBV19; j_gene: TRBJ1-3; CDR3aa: ASSIDRGNTIY
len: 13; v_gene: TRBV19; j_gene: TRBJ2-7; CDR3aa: ASSMGQGLSYEQY
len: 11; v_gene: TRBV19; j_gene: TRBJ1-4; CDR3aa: ATRPQQGGKLF
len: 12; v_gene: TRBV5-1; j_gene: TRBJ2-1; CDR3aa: ASSLSTVYNEQF
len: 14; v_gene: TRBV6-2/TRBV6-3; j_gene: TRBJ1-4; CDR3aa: ASSPPAGTGYEKLF
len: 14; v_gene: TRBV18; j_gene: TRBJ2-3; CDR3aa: ASSPTGPGNTDTQY
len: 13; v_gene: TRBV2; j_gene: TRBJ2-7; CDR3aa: ASSEGTSRSYEQY